These T cell receptor beta chains were read from a single sample in a study of post-analysis software for immune sequencing data. TCRdb called the PCR reads again in MiXCR, with one record for every CDR3 protein. The repertoire holds 600,000 to 700,000 distinct CDR3 sequences, with 59% as singletons. The sample consisted of blood. These receptors all stem from a girl aged 2 to 9 with multiple sclerosis. The CDR3 runs from the conserved cysteine through the conserved F or W. D genes are given only for firm matches. Part of the rows lack a size; the others show once, few, many or a class for expanded clones.

clone_size,v_call,j_call,d_call,cdr3_aa,cdr3_nt
few,TRBV5-1,TRBJ2-2,TRBD1,CASSFGTENTGELFF,TGCGCCAGCAGCTTCGGGACAGAGAACACCGGGGAGCTGTTTTTT
.,TRBV5-1,TRBJ2-5,TRBD1,CASSKQGWDETQYF,TGCGCCAGCAGCAAACAGGGGTGGGATGAGACCCAGTACTTC
.,TRBV14,TRBJ2-1,.,CASSRPVAPNEQFF,TGTGCCAGCAGCCGACCTGTGGCCCCCAATGAGCAGTTCTTC
.,TRBV12-3/TRBV12-4,TRBJ2-3,.,CASQWEGTDTQYF,TGTGCCAGTCAGTGGGAGGGCACAGATACGCAGTATTTT
once,TRBV6-5,TRBJ2-7,.,CASSRQVGLNEQYF,TGTGCCAGCAGTCGACAGGTCGGTCTCAACGAGCAGTACTTC
.,TRBV20-1,TRBJ2-7,.,CSARLAGVSSYEQYF,TGCAGTGCTAGACTAGCTGGAGTCTCGTCCTACGAGCAGTACTTC
few,TRBV5-5,TRBJ1-5,.,CASSLRDHQPQHF,TGTGCCAGCAGCTTGAGGGACCATCAGCCCCAGCATTTT
.,TRBV4-1,TRBJ2-3,.,CASSQWLPASTDTQYF,TGCGCCAGCAGCCAATGGCTGCCAGCAAGCACAGATACGCAGTATTTT
.,TRBV7-8,TRBJ2-7,.,CASSLEGRAYYEQYF,TGTGCCAGCAGCTTAGAGGGCAGGGCCTACTACGAGCAGTACTTC
few,TRBV20-1,TRBJ2-3,.,CSAQGPATDTQYF,TGCAGTGCCCAAGGACCGGCTACAGATACGCAGTATTTT
few,TRBV15,TRBJ2-5,.,CATSRDPQGWEQYF,TGTGCCACCAGCAGAGACCCTCAGGGGTGGGAGCAGTACTTC
.,TRBV12-3/TRBV12-4,TRBJ2-3,TRBD2,CASSFSRGGSPTDTQYF,TGTGCCAGCAGTTTTTCGCGGGGGGGCAGCCCCACAGATACGCAGTATTTT
.,TRBV2,TRBJ1-5,.,CASKAREMGNQPQHF,TGTGCCAGCAAGGCGAGGGAGATGGGCAATCAGCCCCAGCATTTT
few,TRBV7-3,TRBJ2-1,.,CASSLTTSNYNEQFF,TGTGCCAGCAGCTTAACTACGTCGAATTACAATGAGCAGTTCTTC
.,TRBV27,TRBJ2-3,TRBD2,CASSLASGSFRDTQYF,TGTGCCAGCAGTTTGGCGAGCGGGAGCTTTCGAGATACGCAGTATTTT
.,TRBV29-1,TRBJ2-5,.,CSVEDHYQETQYF,TGCAGCGTTGAAGATCACTACCAAGAGACCCAGTACTTC
.,TRBV10-2,TRBJ2-1,TRBD2,CASQPGTSLGEQFF,TGCGCCAGTCAGCCAGGGACTAGCTTGGGTGAGCAGTTCTTC
once,TRBV5-4,TRBJ2-7,.,CASSSPRAHEQYF,TGTGCCAGCAGCTCCCCTCGGGCTCACGAGCAGTACTTC
.,TRBV20-1,TRBJ2-3,.,CSAQGRVMGTDTQYF,TGCAGTGCGCAGGGACGGGTTATGGGCACAGATACGCAGTATTTT
.,TRBV5-1,TRBJ2-4,TRBD1,CASSPGQGRNIQYF,TGCGCCAGCAGCCCTGGACAGGGGAGAAACATTCAGTACTTC
.,TRBV7-3,TRBJ2-1,TRBD2,CASSLDAGAYNEQFF,TGTGCCAGCAGCTTAGACGCGGGGGCCTACAATGAGCAGTTCTTC